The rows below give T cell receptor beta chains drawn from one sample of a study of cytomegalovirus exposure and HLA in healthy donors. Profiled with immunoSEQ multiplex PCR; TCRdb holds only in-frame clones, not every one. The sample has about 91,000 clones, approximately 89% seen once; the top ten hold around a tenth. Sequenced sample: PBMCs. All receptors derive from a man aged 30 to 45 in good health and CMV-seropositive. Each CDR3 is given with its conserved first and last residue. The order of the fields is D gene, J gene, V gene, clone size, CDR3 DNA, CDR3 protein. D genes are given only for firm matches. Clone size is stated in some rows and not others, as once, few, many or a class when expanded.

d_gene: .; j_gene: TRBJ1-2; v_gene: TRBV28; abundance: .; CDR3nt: TGTGCCAGCAGTTTAGACAGCAACTATGGCTACACCTTC; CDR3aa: CASSLDSNYGYTF
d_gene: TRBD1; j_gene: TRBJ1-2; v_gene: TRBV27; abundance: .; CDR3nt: TGTGCCAGCACCCCATTTGGACAGGGTGACTATGGCTACACCTTC; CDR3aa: CASTPFGQGDYGYTF
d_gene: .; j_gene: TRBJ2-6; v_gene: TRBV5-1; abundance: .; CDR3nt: TGCGCCAGCAGCTTTTTTACTGGGGCCAACGTCCTGACTTTC; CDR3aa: CASSFFTGANVLTF
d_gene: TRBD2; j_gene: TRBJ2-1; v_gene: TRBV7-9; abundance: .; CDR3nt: TGTGCCAGCAGCTTAGTTGCTAGCGGGAGCTACAATGAGCAGTTCTTC; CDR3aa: CASSLVASGSYNEQFF
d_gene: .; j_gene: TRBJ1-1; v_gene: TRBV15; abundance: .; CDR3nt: TGTGCCACCAGCAGAGCGGTGAACACTGAAGCTTTCTTT; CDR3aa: CATSRAVNTEAFF
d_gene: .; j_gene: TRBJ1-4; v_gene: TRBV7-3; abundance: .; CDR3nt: TGTGCCAGCAGCCCCGAAGGCCTGGGAGGGGAAAAACTGTTTTTT; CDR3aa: CASSPEGLGGEKLFF
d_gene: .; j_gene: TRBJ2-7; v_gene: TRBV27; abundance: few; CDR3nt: TGTGCCAGCAAGCCTCCCCAAGCGAAGTCCTACGAGCAGTACTTC; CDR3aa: CASKPPQAKSYEQYF
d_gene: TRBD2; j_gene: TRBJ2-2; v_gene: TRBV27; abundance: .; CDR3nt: TGTGCCAGCAGGAGAGGTCTAGCGGGAGTTCACACCGGGGAGCTGTTTTTT; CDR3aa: CASRRGLAGVHTGELFF
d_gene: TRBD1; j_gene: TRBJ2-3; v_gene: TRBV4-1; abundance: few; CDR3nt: TGCGCCAGCAGCCCCCGGGACAGGGTGTGGACAGATACGCAGTATTTT; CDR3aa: CASSPRDRVWTDTQYF
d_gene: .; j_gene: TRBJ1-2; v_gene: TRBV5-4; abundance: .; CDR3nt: TGTGCCAGCAGCCCTGCGTTAGGGGGTCCCTATGGCTACACCTTC; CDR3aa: CASSPALGGPYGYTF
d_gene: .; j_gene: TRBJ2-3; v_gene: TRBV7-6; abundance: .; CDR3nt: TGTGCCAGCAGCAGCGGGACTGGGACATTGGCAGATACGCAGTATTTT; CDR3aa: CASSSGTGTLADTQYF
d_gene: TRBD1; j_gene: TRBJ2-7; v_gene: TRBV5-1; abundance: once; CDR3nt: TGCGCCAGCAGCTTGTTGACCGGGACAGGGGCCTACGAGCAGTACTTC; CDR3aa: CASSLLTGTGAYEQYF
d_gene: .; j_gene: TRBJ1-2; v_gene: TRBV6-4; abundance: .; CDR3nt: TGTGCCAGCCGGCCAGGGACTAACGAAAACTATGGCTACACCTTC; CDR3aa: CASRPGTNENYGYTF
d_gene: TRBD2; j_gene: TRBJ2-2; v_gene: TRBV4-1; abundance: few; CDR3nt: TGCGCCAGCAGCCAGGGCCTATATATGAGGGAGGGCGGGGAGCTGTTTTTT; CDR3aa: CASSQGLYMREGGELFF
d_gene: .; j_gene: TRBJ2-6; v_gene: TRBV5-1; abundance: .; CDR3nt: TGCGCCAGCAGGTCCAGGGCAGTCGCCAACGTCCTGACTTTC; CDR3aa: CASRSRAVANVLTF
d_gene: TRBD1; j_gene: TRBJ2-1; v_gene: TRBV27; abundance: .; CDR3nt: TGTGCCAGCAGCACAGGGGGCATTTACAATGAGCAGTTCTTC; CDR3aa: CASSTGGIYNEQFF
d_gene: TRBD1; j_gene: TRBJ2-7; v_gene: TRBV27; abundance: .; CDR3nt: TGTGCCAGCAGTTCTAGACAGGGTCCCTACGAGCAGTACTTC; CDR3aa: CASSSRQGPYEQYF
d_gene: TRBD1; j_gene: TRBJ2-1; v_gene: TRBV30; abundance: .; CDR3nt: TGTGCCTGGAAGGACAGGGGGGCCTACAATGAGCAGTTCTTC; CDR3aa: CAWKDRGAYNEQFF
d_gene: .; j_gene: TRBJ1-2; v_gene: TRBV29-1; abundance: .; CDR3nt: TGCAGCGTTGATAGGCCAGGGCCCATCTATGGCTACACCTTC; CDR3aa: CSVDRPGPIYGYTF
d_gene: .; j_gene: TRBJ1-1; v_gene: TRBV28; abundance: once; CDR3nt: TGTGCCAGCAGTTTCAGCAGGGGAGCTTTCTTT; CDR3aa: CASSFSRGAFF
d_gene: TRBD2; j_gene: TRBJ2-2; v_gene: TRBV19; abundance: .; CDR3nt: TGTGCCAGTAGTATAGGCTTAAGGTGGGCTAGCGGCCTCGCGAACACCGGGGAGCTGTTTTTT; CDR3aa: CASSIGLRWASGLANTGELFF
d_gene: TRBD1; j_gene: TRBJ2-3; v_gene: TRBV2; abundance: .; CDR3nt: TGTGCCAGCAGTGAAGGGACAGGGGGCGCCTCAGATACGCAGTATTTT; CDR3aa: CASSEGTGGASDTQYF
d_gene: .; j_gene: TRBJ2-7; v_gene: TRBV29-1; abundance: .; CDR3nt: TGCAGCGTGCGACAGGGAACTAGCGGTTACGAGCAGTACTTC; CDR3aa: CSVRQGTSGYEQYF
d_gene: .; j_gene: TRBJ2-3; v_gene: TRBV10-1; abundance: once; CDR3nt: TGCGCCAGCAGTGAAGGAGGAGGGGCTGGGCCCACAGATACGCAGTATTTT; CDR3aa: CASSEGGGAGPTDTQYF
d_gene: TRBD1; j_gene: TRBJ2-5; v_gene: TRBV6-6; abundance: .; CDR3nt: TGTGCCAGCAGTCCTCGGGACAGGGGGCGCGTCGGGACCCAGTACTTC; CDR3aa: CASSPRDRGRVGTQYF
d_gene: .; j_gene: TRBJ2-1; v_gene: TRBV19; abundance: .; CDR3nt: TGTGCCAGTAGTATAGGCGCGGGCGGCAATGAGCAGTTCTTC; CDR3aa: CASSIGAGGNEQFF
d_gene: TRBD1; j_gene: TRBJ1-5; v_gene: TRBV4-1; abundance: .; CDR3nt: TGCGCCAGCAGCCACGACAGGGGGACTCAGCCCCAGCATTTT; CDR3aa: CASSHDRGTQPQHF
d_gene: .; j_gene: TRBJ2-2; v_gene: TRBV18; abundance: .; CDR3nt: TGTGCCAGCTCACCACCTTCGTTCACCGGGGAGCTGTTTTTT; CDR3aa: CASSPPSFTGELFF
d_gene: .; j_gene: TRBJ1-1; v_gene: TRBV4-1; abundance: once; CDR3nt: TGCGCCAGCAGCCAAGGAGGCTGGCTTATCGAATTGACTTTCTTT; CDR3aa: CASSQGGWLIELTFF
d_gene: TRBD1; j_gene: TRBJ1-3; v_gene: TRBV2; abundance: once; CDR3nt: TGTGCCAGCAGTGAAGCACCGTTCAGGGGGTCTGGAAACACCATATATTTT; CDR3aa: CASSEAPFRGSGNTIYF
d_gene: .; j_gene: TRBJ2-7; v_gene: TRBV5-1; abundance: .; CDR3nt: TGCGCCAGCAGCCCCGACAACTCCTACGAGCAGTACTTC; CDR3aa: CASSPDNSYEQYF
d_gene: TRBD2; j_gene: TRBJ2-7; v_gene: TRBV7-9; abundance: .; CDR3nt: TGTGCCAGCAGCCCTAGTGCGGGAGGGCAAGACGAGCAGTACTTC; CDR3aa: CASSPSAGGQDEQYF
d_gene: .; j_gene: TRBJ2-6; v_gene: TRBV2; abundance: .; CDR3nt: TGTGCCAGCAGTGAAGCTCCTAATCCTGGGGCCAACGTCCTGACTTTC; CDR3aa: CASSEAPNPGANVLTF
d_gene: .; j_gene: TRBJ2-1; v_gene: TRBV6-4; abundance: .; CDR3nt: TGTGCCAGCAGTGACATCCTAAATCTTGGCGGGAAGGGTGAGCAGTTCTTC; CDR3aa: CASSDILNLGGKGEQFF
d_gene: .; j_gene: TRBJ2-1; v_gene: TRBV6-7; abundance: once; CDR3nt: TGTGCCAGCAGCTCCTGGACTGCCTACTACAATGAGCAGTTCTTC; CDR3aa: CASSSWTAYYNEQFF
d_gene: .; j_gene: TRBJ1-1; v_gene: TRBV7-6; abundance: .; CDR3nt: TGTGCCAGCAGCTTCAGTGAGAACACTGAAGCTTTCTTT; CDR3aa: CASSFSENTEAFF
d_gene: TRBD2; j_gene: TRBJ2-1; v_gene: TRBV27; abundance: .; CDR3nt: TGTGCCAGCAGTTTGTGGCTAGCGGGAGACAATGAGCAGTTCTTC; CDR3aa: CASSLWLAGDNEQFF
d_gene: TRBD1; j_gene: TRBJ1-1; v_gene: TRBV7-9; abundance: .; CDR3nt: TGTGCCAGCAGCTACAGGGACAGAAAGAACACTGAAGCTTTCTTT; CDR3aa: CASSYRDRKNTEAFF
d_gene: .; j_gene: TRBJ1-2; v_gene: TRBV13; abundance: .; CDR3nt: TGTGCCAGCAGCTCGAACCCCGGGACACCAATCTATGGCTACACCTTC; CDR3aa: CASSSNPGTPIYGYTF
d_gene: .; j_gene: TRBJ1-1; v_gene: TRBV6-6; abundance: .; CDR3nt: TGTGCCAGCAGAACCCCGGAGGGATATACTGAAGCTTTCTTT; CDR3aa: CASRTPEGYTEAFF
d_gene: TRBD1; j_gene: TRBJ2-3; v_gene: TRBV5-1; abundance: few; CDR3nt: TGCGCCAGCAGCTGGGGGACAGGGCGCACAGATACGCAGTATTTT; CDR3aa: CASSWGTGRTDTQYF
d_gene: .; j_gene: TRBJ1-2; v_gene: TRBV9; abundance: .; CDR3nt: TGTGCCAGCAGCGTAGTTATGGGCGGCTACACCTTC; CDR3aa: CASSVVMGGYTF
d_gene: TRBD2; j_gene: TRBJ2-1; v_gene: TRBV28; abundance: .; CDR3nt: TGTGCCAGCACGCACCCCCTAGCGGGATACTACAATGAGCAGTTCTTC; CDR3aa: CASTHPLAGYYNEQFF
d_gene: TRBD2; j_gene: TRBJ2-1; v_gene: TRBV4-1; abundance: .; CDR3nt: TGCGCCAGCAGCCAAGCCCAACCAAGACTAGCGGGCCCTAGGGGAGGCAATGAGCAGTTCTTC; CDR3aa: CASSQAQPRLAGPRGGNEQFF
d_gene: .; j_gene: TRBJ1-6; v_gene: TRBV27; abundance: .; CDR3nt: TGTGCCAGCAGTCCAATGGACAGATTGGATTCACCCCTCCACTTT; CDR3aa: CASSPMDRLDSPLHF
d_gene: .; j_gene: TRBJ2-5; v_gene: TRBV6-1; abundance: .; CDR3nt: TGTGCCAGCAGTGAAGAGGGCAGGGGGGCGATCGGCCAAGAGACCCAGTACTTC; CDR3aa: CASSEEGRGAIGQETQYF
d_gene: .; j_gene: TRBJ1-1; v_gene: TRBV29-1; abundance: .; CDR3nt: TGCAGCGTTGCAACAGGGCCGAACACTGAAGCTTTCTTT; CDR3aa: CSVATGPNTEAFF
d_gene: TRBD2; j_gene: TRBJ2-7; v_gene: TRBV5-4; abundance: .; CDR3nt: TGTGCCAGCAGCTCCAGCGGGAGCGACCCCTACGAGCAGTACTTC; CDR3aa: CASSSSGSDPYEQYF
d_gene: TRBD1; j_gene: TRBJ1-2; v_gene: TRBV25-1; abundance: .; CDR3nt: TGTGCCAGCACCCAGGGGGCTTTGTATGGCTACACCTTC; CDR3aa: CASTQGALYGYTF